This entry concerns a single T cell receptor (beta chain). In the original processing: Nucleated cell number was recorded as an estimate derived from reference gene primer amplification. Method: immunoSEQ multiplex PCR; TCRdb's copy keeps in-frame clones and lacks some. The DNA gave D and trimming, while V, J and clone size come from that table. The repertoire includes 150,000 to 200,000 clones, around 85% of them detected once, and roughly 2% sits in the top ten. This entry is derived from a study of blood T cell repertoires in COVID-19. As for the study in general: COVID-19 samples, acute and convalescent, were from the United States, Italy and Spain. Nucleic acid was either cDNA or gDNA, and it came from T cells, B-cell-depleted T cells, or PBMCs.

This receptor was taken from a man in his sixties or seventies with active or convalescent COVID-19. Sequencing used peripheral blood.

CDR3 bases: TGCAGCGCCCGGGGGACAGGGCTTGAAAAACTGTTTTTT. It is translated as CSARGTGLEKLFF. The chain employs TRBV29-1 and TRBJ1-4; TRBD1 agrees at 9 bases. Germline values: CDR1 SQVTM, CDR2 ANQGSEA. J gave up 7 bases and V 7 bases, and 7 bases lay outside the gene matches. This CDR3 region has 13 residues. The whole variable domain, filled in from reference TRBV29-1 and TRBJ1-4, reads SAVISQKPSRDICQRGTSLTIQCQVDSQVTMMFWYRQQPGQSLTLIATANQGSEATYESGFVIDKFPISRPNLTFSTLTVSNMSPEDSSIYLCSARGTGLEKLFFGSGTQLSVL.